The present TCR beta chain was sequenced within a study of CD8 T cells in Susac syndrome. This CDR3 contains 12 residues. Germline CDR1 reads MNHEY; CDR2 reads SVGEGT. The germline V and J ends were trimmed by 7 bases and 6 bases, with 9 bases remaining between them. About 0.45 to 1 ug RNA was reverse transcribed with random hexamers. A single record per CDR3 protein comes from TCRdb applying MiXCR to the immunoSEQ multiplex PCR reads. The sample carries about 300,000 distinct CDR3 sequences, 75% to 85% recorded once. J is TRBJ1-4 and V is TRBV6-2 or TRBV6-3; D ambiguous. Sequencing was done on a sample of CD8+ T cells from PBMCs. The TCR originated in a human donor with multiple sclerosis. CDR3: CASTPGYEKLFF. The DNA for the CDR3 is TGTGCCAGCACCCCGGGGTATGAAAAACTGTTTTTT.